This TCR beta chain was retrieved from a study of T cells expressing NK-cell markers (dated by TCRdb to 2019 to 2021). For context, the study as a whole: TCR beta-chain repertoires were profiled in sorted CD3+CD56+NKG2C+, CD3+CD56+NKG2C- and CD3+CD56-NKG2C+ T-cell subsets from several donors. Of the eight sequenced donors, seven were found to be HCMV-seropositive and one was found to be HCMV-seronegative. The libraries were sequenced on Illumina HiSeq 2000/2500, MiSeq or NextSeq, producing 2 x 150 bp reads. The study sequenced eight donors, all healthy volunteers chosen at random: three men and five women.

From a lookup of the germline V gene (reference sequence), CDR1 and CDR2 are LNHDA and SQIVND. The CDR3 has 15 amino acids, counting the end cysteine and phenylalanine. DNA is not recorded here. Concerning this clonotype itself: Its antigen has not been determined.

The listed sequencing device is Illumina HiSeq 2000. TCR beta cDNA libraries were made by 5'RACE template switching that added a universal primer site and unique molecular identifiers. cDNA synthesis was primed from the TCR beta constant segment and was followed by two successive PCR amplification steps. Turning to the authors' computational methods: MIGEC handled demultiplexing of the reads and grouping by UMI, while MiTCR was used to assemble and quantify clonotypes. To exclude erroneous sequences, any TCR cDNA sequence not supported by at least two reads was discarded. The tcR package was used for downstream repertoire analysis, with clonotypes matched between fractions based on CDR3 nucleotide sequence plus V segment. VDJmatch was used to annotate antigen specificity against VDJdb, with one amino acid substitution in CDR3 allowed. TCRdb reprocessed the sequencing reads and holds a single record per CDR3 protein sequence, with no DNA. The V and J calls and clone size come from TCRdb's table, not from the authors' own analysis. For this sample, the table gives some 150,000 distinct CDR3 sequences. In total, the top ten clones hold 10% to 15% of the sample.

Overall study results and their limits: Those dominant clonotypes were again the most abundant among CD3+CD56-NKG2C+ cells in several donors, at roughly 25-60.1%. Whether the expanded NKG2C-expressing T cell clones were specific for HCMV antigens remained unclear. In several donors, the dominant CD3+CD56+NKG2C+ clonotypes were among the top 10 CD8+ clonotypes and accounted for about 1.0-7.5% of CD8+ T cells.

A commercial ELISA kit detecting HCMV-specific IgG in serum was used to determine HCMV serostatus. Ficoll density gradient centrifugation was used to isolate peripheral blood mononuclear cells from blood. The sequence was collected from a man between 18 and 29 years old in good health. Donor details come from another sample of the same person, matched by shared clones. The sample comprised blood T cells: a sorted CD56 or NKG2C T cell subset, CD4+ or CD8+ T cells, or bulk PBMC T cells (not recorded which). The V and J segments used are TRBV19 and TRBJ1-2. The CDR3 loop reads CASSSNVAFIYGYTF.